This T cell receptor (beta chain) was documented in a study of blood T cell repertoires in COVID-19. At the level of the study: Specimens from acute and convalescent COVID-19 originated in the United States, Italy and Spain. T cells, B-cell-depleted T cells, or PBMCs provided the cDNA or gDNA that served as material.

Germline V gene lookup returns CDR1 SGHTA and CDR2 FQGNSA. This CDR3 comprises 17 residues. With 3 bases clipped from V and 3 bases from J, the junction kept 12 bases outside the gene matches. In the authors' workflow: Nucleated cell number was recorded as an estimate derived from reference gene primer amplification. The assay was immunoSEQ multiplex PCR, and TCRdb's table has in-frame clones only and misses some. Clonal size and the V and J genes are those of that table, whereas D and trimming came from the DNA. The table includes 100,000 or so clones, 70% to 90% detected once. This TCR derives from a human donor in a cohort sampled during active COVID-19. The chain uses TRBV7-2 and TRBJ2-7; the match to TRBD1 covers 9 bases. Sequencing used peripheral blood. CDR3 DNA sequence: TGTGCCAGCAGCTTTGGAACCCAGGGACAGGGTTACTACGAGCAGTACTTC. Amino acid sequence: CASSFGTQGQGYYEQYF. The full variable domain, with the rest looked up from reference TRBV7-2 and TRBJ2-7, is GAGVSQSPSNKVTEKGKDVELRCDPISGHTALYWYRQSLGQGLEFLIYFQGNSAPDKSGLPSDRFSAERTGGSVSTLTIQRTQQEDSAVYLCASSFGTQGQGYYEQYFGPGTRLTVT.